A single sample gave rise to the 5 T cell receptor beta chains below, sequenced in a study of OX40 agonist ivuxolimab in advanced cancers. The table came from immunoSEQ multiplex PCR; TCRdb's copy has only in-frame clones and leaves some out. The profile covers about 90,000 clones, with roughly 93% appearing a single time and about 0.3% taken by the ten largest. The sample in question was CD4+ or CD8+ T cells sorted from blood, obtained in a trial of the OX40 agonist ivuxolimab. The receptors come from an adult with an advanced solid tumor such as melanoma, head and neck, liver or kidney cancer.

The chain employs TRBV6-6 and TRBJ2-7, with 10 bases lining up with TRBD1. Trimming removed 6 bases from V and 2 bases from J; junction bases left unmatched: 1. This CDR3 spans 13 amino acids. Germline lookup yields CDR1 MNHNY and CDR2 SVGAGI (reference sequence). The CDR3 sequence is CASRGTGAYEQYF. CDR3 nucleotide sequence: TGTGCCAGCAGGGGGACAGGGGCCTACGAGCAGTACTTC.

The J gene is TRBJ1-6, the V gene TRBV28; possibly TRBD1 for D (6 bases). CDR3 size: 14 residues. Germline CDR1 is MDHEN and CDR2 is SYDVKM. Trimming stripped 3 bases from V and 7 bases from J, with 10 bases between. CDR3 in amino acids: CASSFGQGNSPLHF. The CDR3 DNA reads TGTGCCAGCAGTTTCGGGCAGGGGAATTCACCCCTCCACTTT.

J is TRBJ1-2 and V is TRBV5-6, with no clear D. Trimming removed 2 bases from V and 8 bases from J, with 13 bases in between. Germline CDR1 is SGHDT and CDR2 is YYEEEE. The CDR3 is 13 amino acids. CDR3 region: CASSFQVQRGYTF. CDR3 nucleotide sequence: TGTGCCAGCAGCTTTCAGGTTCAACGGGGCTACACCTTC.

This rearrangement joins TRBV9 to TRBJ1-3; D perhaps matches TRBD1 (6 bases). V was shortened by 4 bases and J by 4 bases, with 15 bases between the two germline ends. CDR1 is SGDLS and CDR2 is YYNGEE in the germline V gene. This CDR3 is built from 15 residues. The CDR3 is CASSPITGSGNTIYF. CDR3 coding DNA: TGTGCCAGCAGCCCTATAACAGGGTCCGGAAACACCATATATTTT.

The rearrangement joins TRBV27 to TRBJ1-2; no reliable D call. The germline V gene encodes CDR1 MNHEY and CDR2 SMNVEV (reference sequence). V dropped 11 bases and J dropped 6 bases, with 25 bases sitting between them. This CDR3 comprises 15 residues. CDR3 in DNA: TGTGCCCCTACACGGGAGGATGTGTGTAATAATGGCTACACCTTC. It yields the protein CAPTREDVCNNGYTF.